A single sample gave rise to the 25 T cell receptor beta chains below, sequenced in a study of T cells in Graves' hyperthyroidism and ophthalmopathy. The source material, RNA transcripts, was used to amplify TCR beta CDR3 regions. The HTBI primer set was used in a first-round RT-PCR of the TCR CDR3. TCRdb processed the multiplex PCR reads anew with MiXCR; each CDR3 protein has one entry. The table records roughly 740,000 distinct CDR3 sequences, about 16% of them present only once. Sequencing used blood. These receptors were taken from a man aged 18 to 30 with Graves' hyperthyroidism.

This clonotype occurred a few times. A read error may account for a junction end that differs from germline. This chain connects TRBV13 to TRBJ1-1; 9 bases fit TRBD1. The V gene's germline CDR1 is PRHDT and CDR2 FYEKMQ (reference sequence). The CDR3 totals 14 residues. The CDR3 nucleotides are TGTGCCAGCAGCATAGGACAGGGGCGAACTGAAGCTTTCTTT. Protein: CASSIGQGRTEAFF.

The V and J genes are TRBV7-9 and TRBJ2-3, with 8 bases matching TRBD2. CDR1 and CDR2 from the germline V gene are SEHNR and FQNEAQ (reference sequence). The CDR3 extends over 16 amino acids. The J segment lost 11 bases and the V segment lost 1 base, leaving 14 bases of the junction unmatched. The CDR3 region has the DNA TGTGCCAGCAGCTTAGAAAGCGGGAGCCCCAATGTGTGGCAGTATTTT. It encodes CASSLESGSPNVWQYF.

This chain links TRBV5-5 with TRBJ1-3; TRBD1 is a possible D gene (5 bases). CDR1 and CDR2 from the germline V gene are SGHKS and YYEKEE (reference sequence). The CDR3 has 16 residues. V was clipped by 2 bases and J by 0 bases, with 12 bases between them. For the CDR3, the DNA is TGTGCCAGCAGCTTTTGGGCGACAGCCTCTGGAAACACCATATATTTT. Residues: CASSFWATASGNTIYF. Full variable domain (missing parts from reference TRBV5-5 and TRBJ1-3): DAGVTQSPTHLIKTRGQQVTLRCSPISGHKSVSWYQQVLGQGPQFIFQYYEKEERGRGNFPDRFSARQFPNYSSELNVNALLLGDSALYLCASSFWATASGNTIYFGEGSWLTVV.

The rearrangement joins TRBV27 to TRBJ2-3; 7 bases line up with TRBD2. Trimming removed 5 bases from V and 6 bases from J; junction bases left unmatched: 11. The CDR3 loop spans 15 amino acids. Germline V gene sequence: CDR1 MNHEY, CDR2 SMNVEV (reference sequence). CDR3 DNA sequence: TGTGCCAGCAGTCCCTGGGCGGGAGTTAGTGATACGCAGTATTTT. This encodes CASSPWAGVSDTQYF.

In this sample, this clonotype turned up many times. V and J are TRBV30 and TRBJ1-2; no firm D call. V lost 5 bases, J lost 2 bases, and 9 bases lay in between. This CDR3 has 12 residues. Germline V gene lookup returns CDR1 GTSNPN and CDR2 SVGIG (reference sequence). CDR3 sequence: CAWGHRNYGYTF. The CDR3 DNA reads as TGTGCCTGGGGCCACCGGAACTATGGCTACACCTTC.

There are many counts of this clonotype. The chain has TRBV15 and TRBJ2-5; the D gene is possibly TRBD1 (6 bases). V was cut by 3 bases and J by 5 bases, with 13 bases left in between. This CDR3 has 14 residues. Germline V lookup: CDR1 LNHNV, CDR2 YYDKDF (reference sequence). CDR3 sequence: CATSSQGPGETQYF. The CDR3 DNA is TGTGCCACCAGCAGCCAGGGGCCAGGGGAGACCCAGTACTTC.

This clonotype has just a few counts. The V call is TRBV29-1, the J call TRBJ1-2, with unresolved D. V lost 3 bases to trimming and J lost 1 base, with 6 bases between them. Germline CDR1 SQVTM, CDR2 ANQGSEA. The CDR3 sequence is 12 residues long. This CDR3 is CSVDSLNYGYTF. For the CDR3, the DNA is TGCAGCGTTGACAGTCTTAACTATGGCTACACCTTC. The full variable domain, its missing parts supplied by reference TRBV29-1 and TRBJ1-2, is SAVISQKPSRDICQRGTSLTIQCQVDSQVTMMFWYRQQPGQSLTLIATANQGSEATYESGFVIDKFPISRPNLTFSTLTVSNMSPEDSSIYLCSVDSLNYGYTFGSGTRLTVV.

The DNA for the CDR3 is TGTGCCAGCAGCTCCCCTCGGACACTGGCGGATGAAGCTTTCTTT. Translating it yields CASSSPRTLADEAFF. The chain has TRBV7-2 and TRBJ1-1, with D perhaps matching TRBD1 (5 bases). This CDR3 comprises 15 residues. CDR1 is SGHTA and CDR2 is FQGNSA in the germline V gene. V lost 4 bases to trimming and J lost 7 bases, with 19 bases between them.

This clonotype showed up many times. The chain has TRBV30 and TRBJ1-1, with D unresolved. V was clipped by 0 bases and J by 7 bases, with 6 bases between them. In germline, CDR1 is GTSNPN, CDR2 SVGIG (reference sequence). The CDR3 spans 11 residues. CDR3 protein: CAWSVRGEAFF. DNA for the CDR3: TGTGCCTGGAGTGTACGGGGTGAAGCTTTCTTT.

This clonotype has at least ten counts. This chain links TRBV28 with TRBJ1-5; 8 nucleotides line up with TRBD1. J lost 5 bases, V lost 5 bases, and 5 bases had no gene match. The CDR3 has 14 residues. CDR1 is MDHEN, CDR2 SYDVKM, per germline. The CDR3: CASSRDRGDQPQHF. Written as DNA, the CDR3 is TGTGCCAGCAGTCGCGACAGGGGAGATCAGCCCCAGCATTTT.

This clonotype was recorded many times. The genes are TRBV20-1 and TRBJ2-3; TRBD2 aligns across 11 bases. From germline, CDR1 is DFQATT and CDR2 SNEGSKA (reference sequence). CDR3 length: 15 amino acids. With 3 bases clipped from V and 2 bases from J, the junction kept 4 bases outside the gene matches. The CDR3 spells CSASGTSGSTDTQYF. The CDR3 nucleotides are TGCAGTGCTAGCGGGACTAGCGGATCCACAGATACGCAGTATTTT.

This clonotype was counted many times. The genes are TRBV5-1 and TRBJ2-7; 7 positions match TRBD1. The CDR3 runs to 15 residues. CDR1 is SGHRS, CDR2 YFSETQ, per germline. V shed 3 bases and J 4 bases; nucleotides not matched to a gene: 10. The CDR3 coding sequence is TGCGCCAGCAGCTCTGTACAGGGGATTAGGTACGAGCAGTACTTC. Residues: CASSSVQGIRYEQYF. Complete variable domain (other parts from reference TRBV5-1 and TRBJ2-7): KAGVTQTPRYLIKTRGQQVTLSCSPISGHRSVSWYQQTPGQGLQFLFEYFSETQRNKGNFPGRFSGRQFSNSRSEMNVSTLELGDSALYLCASSSVQGIRYEQYFGPGTRLTVT.

This chain connects TRBV7-9 to TRBJ2-5; D is uncertain. Germline V lookup: CDR1 SEHNR, CDR2 FQNEAQ (reference sequence). V lost 2 bases, J lost 5 bases, and 18 bases lay in between. There are 16 residues in the CDR3. The CDR3 DNA reads as TGTGCCAGCAGCTTAAGAGTAACGGCGGCGAGGGAGACCCAGTACTTC. Protein: CASSLRVTAARETQYF.

This clonotype was observed a handful of times. The J gene is TRBJ1-5, the V gene TRBV19; D not certain. V shed 5 bases and J shed 2 bases, with 7 bases lying between them. This CDR3 is 13 amino acids long. In germline, CDR1 is LNHDA, CDR2 SQIVND (reference sequence). In DNA, the CDR3 is TGTGCCAGTAGTCAGGCTGGCAATCAGCCCCAGCATTTT. This gives the protein CASSQAGNQPQHF.

This clonotype was detected only a few times. The chain employs TRBV5-8 and TRBJ2-5; D gene ambiguous. V lost 0 bases, J lost 0 bases, and 6 bases lay in between. Germline lookup yields CDR1 SGHTS and CDR2 YDEGEE. The CDR3 covers 14 residues. The CDR3 here is CASSLVGYQETQYF. CDR3 in DNA: TGTGCCAGCAGCTTGGTGGGGTACCAAGAGACCCAGTACTTC.

This clonotype was observed a handful of times. The chain joins TRBV12-3 or TRBV12-4 to TRBJ1-3; TRBD1 aligns across 8 bases. The length of the CDR3 is 16 residues. Trimming cost V 3 bases and J 0 bases; bases outside gene matches: 4. The DNA for the CDR3 is TGTGCCAGCAGTTTGGGACAGGCTGTCTCTGGAAACACCATATATTTT. Protein product: CASSLGQAVSGNTIYF.

The chain couples TRBV24-1 to TRBJ2-1, with 9 bases identical to TRBD1. Germline V gene data show CDR1 as KGHDR and CDR2 as SFDVKD. The CDR3 consists of 12 residues. J was trimmed by 8 bases and V by 6 bases; bases with no gene match: 1. The CDR3 coding sequence is TGTGCCACCAGTTGGACAGGGGATGAGCAGTTCTTC. Protein: CATSWTGDEQFF.

The chain carries TRBV12-3 or TRBV12-4 and TRBJ1-5, with 7 bases aligning to TRBD1. There are 17 residues in the CDR3. The trim removed 7 bases at V and 1 base at J, leaving 13 bases unmatched. Here the CDR3 reads CASKSGFGDRSNQPQHF. DNA of the CDR3: TGTGCCAGCAAATCCGGGTTTGGGGACAGAAGCAATCAGCCCCAGCATTTT.

V gene TRBV5-8 combines with J gene TRBJ2-2; 12 bases align to TRBD1. With 4 bases clipped from V and 5 bases from J, the junction kept 6 bases outside the gene matches. Germline CDR1 SGHTS, CDR2 YDEGEE. The CDR3 has 16 residues. CDR3 protein: CASSQRDRGRTGELFF. The CDR3 DNA sequence: TGTGCCAGCAGCCAAAGGGACAGGGGGCGTACCGGGGAGCTGTTTTTT. Full variable domain (remainder filled in from reference TRBV5-8 and TRBJ2-2): EAGVTQSPTHLIKTRGQQATLRCSPISGHTSVYWYQQALGLGLQFLLWYDEGEERNRGNFPPRFSGRQFPNYSSELNVNALELEDSALYLCASSQRDRGRTGELFFGEGSRLTVL.

CDR3 coding DNA: TGTGCCAGCAGCCAAGAGAACGGGAACACTGAAGCTTTCTTT. It specifies CASSQENGNTEAFF. The chain is built from TRBV3-1 and TRBJ1-1; D call uncertain. The CDR3 is 14 residues long. Germline assignment: CDR1 LGHDT and CDR2 YNNKEL (reference sequence). V was cut by 0 bases and J by 1 base, with 6 bases left in between.

The sample holds many counts of this clonotype. The chain recombines TRBV30 with TRBJ1-1, with D possibly being TRBD1 (6 bases). V was shortened by 2 bases and J by 6 bases, with 13 bases between the two germline ends. The CDR3 has 13 residues. Germline loops: CDR1 GTSNPN, CDR2 SVGIG (reference sequence). CDR3 coding DNA: TGTGCCTGGAGTCCAAACAGGGTGGCTGAAGCTTTCTTT. Translation gives CAWSPNRVAEAFF.

This clonotype was seen ten or more times. The chain recombines TRBV7-2 with TRBJ2-7; TRBD2 agrees at 7 bases. Germline lookup yields CDR1 SGHTA and CDR2 FQGNSA. Germline trimming cut 11 bases from V and 1 base from J; bases unmatched to any gene: 8. The CDR3 spans 13 residues. CDR3 region: CASGEGESYEQYF. In DNA form, the CDR3 reads TGTGCCTCGGGGGAGGGAGAATCCTACGAGCAGTACTTC.

This clonotype was counted many times. V gene TRBV28 combines with J gene TRBJ2-1; 7 nucleotides match TRBD2. Germline CDR1 reads MDHEN; CDR2 reads SYDVKM. The V and J ends lost 4 bases and 0 bases, in that order; junction bases with no gene match: 6. The CDR3 runs 16 residues. This CDR3 is CASSSLPGGSYNEQFF. The CDR3 DNA reads as TGTGCCAGCAGTTCCCTGCCGGGGGGCTCCTACAATGAGCAGTTCTTC.

On this clonotype itself: At one end the junction does not follow the germline gene, possibly because of a read error. The chain carries TRBV11-2 and TRBJ1-3; D uncertain. The germline V gene encodes CDR1 SGHAT and CDR2 FQNNGV. CDR3 length equals 14 residues. This CDR3 is CASSPPTSGSTIYF. CDR3 DNA: TGTGCCAGCAGCCCTCCCACCTCTGGAAGCACCATATATTTT.

Details on this clonotype: Since a much larger clone is just one base distant, this may be a read error. This chain links TRBV28 with TRBJ2-7; perhaps D is TRBD1 or TRBD2 (6 bases each). This CDR3 is built from 15 residues. In germline, CDR1 is MDHEN, CDR2 SYDVKM. The CDR3 protein is CANSFGGAGGKEQYF. The CDR3 region has the DNA TGTGCCAACAGTTTTGGTGGAGCCGGGGGCAAAGAGCAGTACTTC.